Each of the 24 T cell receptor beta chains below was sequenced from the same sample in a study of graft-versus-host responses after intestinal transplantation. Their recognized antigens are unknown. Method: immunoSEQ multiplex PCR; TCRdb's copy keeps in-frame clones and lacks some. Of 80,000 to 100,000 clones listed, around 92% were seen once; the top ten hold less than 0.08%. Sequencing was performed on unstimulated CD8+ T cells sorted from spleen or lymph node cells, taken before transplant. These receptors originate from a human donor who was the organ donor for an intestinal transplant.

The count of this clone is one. This chain's CDR3 is CASTREISSYNEQFF. The CDR3 nucleotides are TGCGCCAGCACGAGGGAGATCTCTTCCTACAATGAGCAGTTCTTC. The gene calls are TRBV5-1 and TRBJ2-1; TRBD2 might be the D (5 bases). The V gene's germline CDR1 is SGHRS and CDR2 YFSETQ. V lost 6 bases, J lost 1 base, and 14 bases lay in between. The CDR3 covers 15 residues.

The CDR3 region is CASSLELSNTEAFF. CDR3 DNA: TGTGCCAGCAGCTTGGAGCTCTCGAACACTGAAGCTTTCTTT. The chain carries TRBV5-4 and TRBJ1-1; no reliable D call. Germline values: CDR1 SGHNT, CDR2 YYREEE (reference sequence). The CDR3 covers 14 residues. V lost 0 bases, J lost 1 base, and 7 bases lay in between. Drawing the rest from reference TRBV5-4 and TRBJ1-1, the complete variable domain is ETGVTQSPTHLIKTRGQQVTLRCSSQSGHNTVSWYQQALGQGPQFIFQYYREEENGRGNFPPRFSGLQFPNYSSELNVNALELDDSALYLCASSLELSNTEAFFGQGTRLTVV.

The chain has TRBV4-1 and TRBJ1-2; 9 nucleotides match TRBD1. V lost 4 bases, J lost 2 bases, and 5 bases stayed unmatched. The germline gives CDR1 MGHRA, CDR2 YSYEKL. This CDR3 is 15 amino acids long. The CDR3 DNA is TGCGCCAGCAGCCCAGGACAGGGGAGGAACTATGGCTACACCTTC. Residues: CASSPGQGRNYGYTF.

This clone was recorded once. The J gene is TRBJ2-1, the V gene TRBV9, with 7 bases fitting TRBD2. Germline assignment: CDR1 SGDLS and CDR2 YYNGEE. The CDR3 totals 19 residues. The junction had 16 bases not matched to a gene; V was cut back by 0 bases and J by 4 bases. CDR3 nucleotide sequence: TGTGCCAGCAGCGTAGGGGGTAGCGCCCCCCGGGGGGATTACAATGAGCAGTTCTTC. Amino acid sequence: CASSVGGSAPRGDYNEQFF. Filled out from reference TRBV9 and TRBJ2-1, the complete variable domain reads DSGVTQTPKHLITATGQRVTLRCSPRSGDLSVYWYQQSLDQGLQFLIQYYNGEERAKGNILERFSAQQFPDLHSELNLSSLELGDSALYFCASSVGGSAPRGDYNEQFFGPGTRLTVL.

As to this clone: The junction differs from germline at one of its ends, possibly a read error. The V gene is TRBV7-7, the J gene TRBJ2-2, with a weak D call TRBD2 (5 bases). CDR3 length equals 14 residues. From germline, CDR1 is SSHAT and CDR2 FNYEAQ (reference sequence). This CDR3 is CASSLRDSGGELFF. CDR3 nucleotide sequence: TGTGCTAGCAGCTTGAGGGATTCCGGGGGGGAGCTGTTTTTT.

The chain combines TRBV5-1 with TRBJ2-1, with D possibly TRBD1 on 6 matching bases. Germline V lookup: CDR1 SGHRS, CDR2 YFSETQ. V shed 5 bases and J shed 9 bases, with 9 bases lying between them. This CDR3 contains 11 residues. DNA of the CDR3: TGCGCCAGCAGGGGGGCGGTTGAGCAGTTCTTC. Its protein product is CASRGAVEQFF.

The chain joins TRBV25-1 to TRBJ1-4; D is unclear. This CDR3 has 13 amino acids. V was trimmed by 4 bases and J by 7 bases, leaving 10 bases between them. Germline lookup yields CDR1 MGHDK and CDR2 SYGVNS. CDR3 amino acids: CASSGTRTEKLFF. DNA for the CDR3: TGTGCCAGCAGTGGGACTCGAACTGAAAAACTGTTTTTT.

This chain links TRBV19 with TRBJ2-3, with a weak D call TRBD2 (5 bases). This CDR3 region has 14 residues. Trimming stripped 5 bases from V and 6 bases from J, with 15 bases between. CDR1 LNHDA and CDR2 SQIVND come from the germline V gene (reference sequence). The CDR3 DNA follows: TGTGCCAGTAGTCCTAGCAATTCTAGGGATACGCAGTATTTT. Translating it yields CASSPSNSRDTQYF.

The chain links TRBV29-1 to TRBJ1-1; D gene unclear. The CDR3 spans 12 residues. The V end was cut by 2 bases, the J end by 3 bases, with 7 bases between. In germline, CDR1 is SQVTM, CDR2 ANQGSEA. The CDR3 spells CSVEQHDTEAFF. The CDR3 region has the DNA TGCAGCGTTGAACAACACGACACTGAAGCTTTCTTT.

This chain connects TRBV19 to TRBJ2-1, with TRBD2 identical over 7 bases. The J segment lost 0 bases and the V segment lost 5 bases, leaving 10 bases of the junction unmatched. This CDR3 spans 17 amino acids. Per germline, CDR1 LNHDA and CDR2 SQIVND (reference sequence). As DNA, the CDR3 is TGTGCCAGTAGTCCAAACGGGAGGTATAGCTCCTACAATGAGCAGTTCTTC. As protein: CASSPNGRYSSYNEQFF.

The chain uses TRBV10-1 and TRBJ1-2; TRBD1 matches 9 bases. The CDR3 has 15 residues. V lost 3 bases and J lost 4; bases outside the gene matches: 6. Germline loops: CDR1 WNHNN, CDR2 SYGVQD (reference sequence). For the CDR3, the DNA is TGCGCCAGCAGTGACCGGACAGGGGACGGCTATGGCTACACCTTC. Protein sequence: CASSDRTGDGYGYTF.

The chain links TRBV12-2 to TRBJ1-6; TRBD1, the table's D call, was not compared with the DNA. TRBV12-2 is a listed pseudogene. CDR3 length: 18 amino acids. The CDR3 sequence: CASRLVGLSDRDNSPLHF. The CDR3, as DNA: TGTGCAAGTCGCTTAGTGGGTCTCTCGGACAGAGATAATTCACCCCTCCACTTT.

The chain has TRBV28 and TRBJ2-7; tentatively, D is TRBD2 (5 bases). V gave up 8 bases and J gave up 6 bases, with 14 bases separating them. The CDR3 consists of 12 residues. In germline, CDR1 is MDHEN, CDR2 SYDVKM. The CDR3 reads CASGSARVEQYF. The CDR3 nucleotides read TGTGCCAGCGGATCCGCGAGGGTCGAGCAGTACTTC.

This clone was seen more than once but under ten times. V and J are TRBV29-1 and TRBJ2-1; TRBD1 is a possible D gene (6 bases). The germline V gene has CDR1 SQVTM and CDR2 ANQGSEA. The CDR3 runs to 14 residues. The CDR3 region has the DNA TGCAGTGGAGACTGGGGGCGGCAGGGTAGCGAGCAGTTCTTC. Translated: CSGDWGRQGSEQFF.

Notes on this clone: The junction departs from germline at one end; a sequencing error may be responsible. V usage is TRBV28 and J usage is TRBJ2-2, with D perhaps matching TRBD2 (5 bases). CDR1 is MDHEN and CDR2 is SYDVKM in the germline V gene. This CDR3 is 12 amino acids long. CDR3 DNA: TGTGCCAGCAGTTGGTATTCCGGGGAACTGTTTTTT. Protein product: CASSWYSGELFF.

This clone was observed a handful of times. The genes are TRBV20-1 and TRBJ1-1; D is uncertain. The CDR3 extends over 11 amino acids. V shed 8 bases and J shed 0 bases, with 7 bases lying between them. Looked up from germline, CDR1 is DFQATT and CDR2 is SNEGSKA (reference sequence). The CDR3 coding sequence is TGCAGTCAAACATTGAACACTGAAGCTTTCTTT. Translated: CSQTLNTEAFF.

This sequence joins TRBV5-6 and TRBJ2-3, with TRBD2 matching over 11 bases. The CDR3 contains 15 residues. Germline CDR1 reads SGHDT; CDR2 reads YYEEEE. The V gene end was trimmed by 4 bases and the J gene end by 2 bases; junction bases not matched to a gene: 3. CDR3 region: CASSRTSGYTDTQYF. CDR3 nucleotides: TGTGCCAGCAGCCGGACTAGCGGGTACACAGATACGCAGTATTTT.

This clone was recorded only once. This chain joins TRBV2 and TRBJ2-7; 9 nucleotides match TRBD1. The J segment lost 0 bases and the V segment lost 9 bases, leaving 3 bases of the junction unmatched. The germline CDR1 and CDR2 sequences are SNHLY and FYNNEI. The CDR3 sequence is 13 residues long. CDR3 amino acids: CASGQGRSYEQYF. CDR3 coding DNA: TGTGCCAGTGGACAGGGGCGCTCCTACGAGCAGTACTTC.

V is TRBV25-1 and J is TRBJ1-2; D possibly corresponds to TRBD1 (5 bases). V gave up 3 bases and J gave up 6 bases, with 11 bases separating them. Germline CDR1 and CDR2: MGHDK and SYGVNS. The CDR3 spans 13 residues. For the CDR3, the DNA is TGTGCCAGCAGTGAGCGGGGCACCAATGGCTACACCTTC. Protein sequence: CASSERGTNGYTF.

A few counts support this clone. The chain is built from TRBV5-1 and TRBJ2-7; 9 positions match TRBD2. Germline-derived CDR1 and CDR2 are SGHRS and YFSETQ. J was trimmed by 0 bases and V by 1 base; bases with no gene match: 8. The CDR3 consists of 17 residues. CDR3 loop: CASSLYWRLADSYEQYF. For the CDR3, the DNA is TGCGCCAGCAGCTTGTATTGGCGACTAGCGGACTCCTACGAGCAGTACTTC. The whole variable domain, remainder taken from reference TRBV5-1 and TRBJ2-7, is KAGVTQTPRYLIKTRGQQVTLSCSPISGHRSVSWYQQTPGQGLQFLFEYFSETQRNKGNFPGRFSGRQFSNSRSEMNVSTLELGDSALYLCASSLYWRLADSYEQYFGPGTRLTVT.

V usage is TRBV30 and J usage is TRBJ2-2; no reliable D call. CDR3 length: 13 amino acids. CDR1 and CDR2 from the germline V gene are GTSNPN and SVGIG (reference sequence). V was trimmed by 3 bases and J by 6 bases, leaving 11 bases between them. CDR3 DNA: TGTGCCTGGAGCGACCCGACATCCGGGGAGCTGTTTTTT. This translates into CAWSDPTSGELFF.

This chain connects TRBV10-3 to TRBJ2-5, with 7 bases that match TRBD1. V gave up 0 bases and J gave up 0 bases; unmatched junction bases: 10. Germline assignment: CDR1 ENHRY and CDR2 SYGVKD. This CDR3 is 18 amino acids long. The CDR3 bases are TGTGCCATCAGTGAGTCGATCTTCTCCGGGACAGACCAAGAGACCCAGTACTTC. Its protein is CAISESIFSGTDQETQYF.

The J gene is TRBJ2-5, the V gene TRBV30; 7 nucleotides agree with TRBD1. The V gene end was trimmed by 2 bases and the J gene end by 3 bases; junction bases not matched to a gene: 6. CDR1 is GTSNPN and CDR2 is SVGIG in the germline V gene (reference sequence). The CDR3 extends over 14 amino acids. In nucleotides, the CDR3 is TGTGCCTGGAGTCTTTGGGACAGCGAAGAGACCCAGTACTTC. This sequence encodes CAWSLWDSEETQYF.

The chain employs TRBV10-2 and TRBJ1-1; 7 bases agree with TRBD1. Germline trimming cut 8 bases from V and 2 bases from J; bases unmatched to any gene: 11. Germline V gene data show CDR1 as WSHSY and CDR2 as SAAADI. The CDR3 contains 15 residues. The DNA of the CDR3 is TGCGCCAGCGAGGGTTACAGGGGTCGTAACACTGAAGCTTTCTTT. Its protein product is CASEGYRGRNTEAFF.